Presented here are 15 T cell receptor beta chains from one specimen sequenced in a study of graft-versus-host responses after intestinal transplantation. Researchers processed graft tissue to release intraepithelial and lamina propria lymphocytes. TCRdb's copy holds only in-frame clones and misses some; the assay was immunoSEQ multiplex PCR. The table lists roughly 14,000 clones, around 74% of them singletons. The material sequenced was ileum tissue, taken 14 days after transplant. The origin of the receptors is a human patient who received an intestinal transplant, so some T cells may come from the graft donor.

The genes are TRBV11-2 and TRBJ1-2; 7 bases agree with TRBD1. The CDR3 spans 14 residues. J lost 7 bases, V lost 3 bases, and 8 bases had no gene match. CDR1 and CDR2 (germline): SGHAT, FQNNGV. For the CDR3, the DNA is TGTGCCAGCAGCTTGGTTAGGGGGCTTGGTGGCTACACCTTC. Its translation is CASSLVRGLGGYTF.

The DNA for the CDR3 is TGTGCCATCAGTGAGAGTGCGGGAGGAGTGGATACGCAGTATTTT. It encodes CAISESAGGVDTQYF. V is TRBV10-3 and J is TRBJ2-3, with TRBD2 matching over 8 bases. The germline CDR1 and CDR2 sequences are ENHRY and SYGVKD. This CDR3 has 15 residues. The V and J ends lost 2 bases and 6 bases, in that order; junction bases with no gene match: 7.

The table lists this clone with a few counts. The rearrangement links TRBV30 to TRBJ1-2, with unresolved D. Trimming took 0 bases from V and 7 from J, leaving 12 bases between them. The V gene's germline CDR1 is GTSNPN and CDR2 SVGIG (reference sequence). This CDR3 has 13 residues. In DNA form, the CDR3 reads TGTGCCTGGAGTGTTGCGCGAATCGGTGGCTACACCTTC. Protein sequence: CAWSVARIGGYTF.

The V call is TRBV5-5, the J call TRBJ1-2, with D maybe TRBD1 (6 bases). V lost 3 bases, J lost 8 bases, and 20 bases lay in between. Germline V gives CDR1 SGHKS, CDR2 YYEKEE (reference sequence). CDR3 size: 15 residues. CDR3: CASSSTGQGLGGYTF. The CDR3 nucleotides read TGTGCCAGCAGCTCCACTGGTCAGGGGCTAGGGGGCTACACCTTC.

The V call is TRBV7-9, the J call TRBJ2-2; no firm D call. The CDR3 length is 15 residues. The germline V gene encodes CDR1 SEHNR and CDR2 FQNEAQ (reference sequence). V was cut by 3 bases and J by 0 bases, with 8 bases left in between. The chain's CDR3 is CASSLAGTNTGELFF. The DNA for the CDR3 is TGTGCCAGCAGCTTGGCTGGGACGAACACCGGGGAGCTGTTTTTT.

V gene TRBV18 combines with J gene TRBJ1-3, with 8 bases identical to TRBD1. With V trimmed by 0 bases and J by 3 bases, 10 bases remained unmatched. CDR1 is KGHSH and CDR2 is LQKENI in the germline V gene. This CDR3 has 18 residues. Written as DNA, the CDR3 is TGTGCCAGCTCACCACCGGAGTTTGCAGGGGGCTATGGAAACACCATATATTTT. Its translation is CASSPPEFAGGYGNTIYF.

This chain uses TRBV7-6 with TRBJ2-3; D might be TRBD2 (6 bases). The germline V and J ends were trimmed by 6 bases and 3 bases, with 16 bases remaining between them. Germline-derived CDR1 and CDR2 are SGHVS and FNYEAQ. The CDR3 contains 15 residues. CDR3 loop: CASRLAGLMTDTQYF. CDR3 coding DNA: TGTGCCAGCAGATTGGCGGGACTGATGACAGATACGCAGTATTTT.

The chain uses TRBV11-3 and TRBJ2-7; D ambiguous. CDR3 length equals 15 residues. Germline loops: CDR1 SGHNT, CDR2 YENEEA. The V end was cut by 5 bases, the J end by 1 base, with 15 bases between. In DNA form, the CDR3 reads TGTGCCAGCAGCCTGACTGTAGCTAGGTCCTACGAGCAGTACTTC. Amino acids: CASSLTVARSYEQYF.

The J gene is TRBJ2-3, the V gene TRBV7-9; 14 positions match TRBD2. Germline CDR1 and CDR2: SEHNR and FQNEAQ (reference sequence). CDR3 size: 16 residues. The V segment lost 3 bases and the J segment 2 bases; nucleotides outside the gene matches: 1. The CDR3 reads CASSLTSGGDTDTQYF. The DNA of the CDR3 is TGTGCCAGCAGCTTGACTAGCGGGGGGGACACAGATACGCAGTATTTT.

The J gene is TRBJ1-5, the V gene TRBV7-9; 8 bases fit TRBD1. Trimming at V came to 5 bases and at J to 0 bases, leaving 3 bases not matched to a gene. There are 15 residues in the CDR3. Germline V gene lookup returns CDR1 SEHNR and CDR2 FQNEAQ (reference sequence). CDR3: CASSRQGNSNQPQHF. The DNA for the CDR3 is TGTGCCAGCAGCCGACAGGGGAATAGCAATCAGCCCCAGCATTTT.

This rearrangement joins TRBV29-1 to TRBJ1-2, with D perhaps matching TRBD1 (6 bases). Per germline, CDR1 SQVTM and CDR2 ANQGSEA. The CDR3 contains 16 residues. V lost 5 bases and J lost 0, with 19 bases in between. In nucleotides, the CDR3 is TGCAGCGTTTTGGGAACCGGGACACAAGCTAACTATGGCTACACCTTC. This gives the protein CSVLGTGTQANYGYTF.

This chain joins TRBV25-1 and TRBJ2-5, with TRBD1 identical over 10 bases. This CDR3 region has 14 residues. Germline V gene data show CDR1 as MGHDK and CDR2 as SYGVNS. Losses at the gene ends were 6 bases for V and 4 bases for J; bases not matched to a gene: 5. The DNA of the CDR3 is TGTGCCAGCAGAAAGACAGGGGGCAGAGAGACCCAGTACTTC. Protein sequence: CASRKTGGRETQYF. Filled out from reference TRBV25-1 and TRBJ2-5, the complete variable domain reads EADIYQTPRYLVIGTGKKITLECSQTMGHDKMYWYQQDPGMELHLIHYSYGVNSTEKGDLSSESTVSRIRTEHFPLTLESARPSHTSQYLCASRKTGGRETQYFGPGTRLLVL.

The V gene is TRBV7-9, the J gene TRBJ2-3, with 7 bases aligning to TRBD2. The V gene end was trimmed by 6 bases and the J gene end by 0 bases; junction bases not matched to a gene: 9. The CDR3 has 16 residues. CDR1 and CDR2 from the germline V gene are SEHNR and FQNEAQ (reference sequence). CDR3 loop: CASSPALAASTDTQYF. For the CDR3, the DNA is TGTGCCAGCAGTCCCGCCCTAGCGGCTAGCACAGATACGCAGTATTTT.

The J gene is TRBJ2-7, the V gene TRBV10-3; D unclear. The germline CDR1 and CDR2 sequences are ENHRY and SYGVKD. CDR3 size: 14 residues. Trimming stripped 2 bases from V and 0 bases from J, with 8 bases between. CDR3 nucleotide sequence: TGTGCCATCAGTGAGGAGTGGGACTCCTACGAGCAGTACTTC. Translating gives CAISEEWDSYEQYF.

The rearrangement uses TRBV30 and TRBJ2-7; maybe TRBD1 (6 bases). The germline V gene has CDR1 GTSNPN and CDR2 SVGIG (reference sequence). V lost 2 bases and J lost 5, with 22 bases in between. The CDR3 is 16 amino acids. As DNA, the CDR3 is TGTGCCTGGAGTATAGTTCCGGGACAAAAATCGAACGAGCAGTACTTC. It codes for CAWSIVPGQKSNEQYF. Drawing the rest from reference TRBV30 and TRBJ2-7, the complete variable domain is SQTIHQWPATLVQPVGSPLSLECTVEGTSNPNLYWYRQAAGRGLQLLFYSVGIGQISSEVPQNLSASRPQDRQFILSSKKLLLSDSGFYLCAWSIVPGQKSNEQYFGPGTRLTVT.